Presented here are 14 T cell receptor beta chains from one specimen sequenced in a study of blood T cell repertoires in COVID-19. Sequenced by immunoSEQ multiplex PCR; TCRdb stores in-frame clones only, minus some. Of 60,000 or so clones in the sample, 80% to 90% are singletons; the top ten hold approximately 1.5%. The sample taken for sequencing was peripheral blood. The receptors shown here come from a man aged 55 to 70 with acute or convalescent COVID-19.

The chain has TRBV6-4 and TRBJ2-1; 12 bases map to TRBD2. There are 15 residues in the CDR3. Germline V CDR1 and CDR2: MRHNA, SNTAGT. Losses at the gene ends were 4 bases for V and 9 bases for J; bases not matched to a gene: 7. CDR3 loop: CASSGLAGGPGEQFF. The CDR3 nucleotides are TGTGCCAGCAGTGGGCTAGCGGGGGGGCCAGGTGAGCAGTTCTTC.

The chain is built from TRBV12-5 and TRBJ2-1; the D gene is possibly TRBD1 (6 bases). Per germline, CDR1 LGHNT and CDR2 FRNRAP. With 6 bases removed from V and 4 bases from J, the gap between germline ends came to 16 bases. The CDR3 consists of 15 residues. In DNA form, the CDR3 reads TGTGCTAGTGGAAACCGGGACACCGCGTACAATGAGCAGTTCTTC. Protein sequence: CASGNRDTAYNEQFF.

The J gene is TRBJ1-4, the V gene TRBV6-5, with D possibly matching TRBD1 (6 bases). The V gene lost 10 bases and the J gene lost 2 bases, with 14 bases spanning the gap. CDR1 and CDR2 (germline): MNHEY, SVGAGI. This CDR3 contains 14 residues. CDR3 nucleotides: TGTGCCACCTCACCGGGACACACTAATGAAAAACTGTTTTTT. It is translated as CATSPGHTNEKLFF.

The chain recombines TRBV9 with TRBJ1-2; TRBD1 matches 7 bases. The germline gives CDR1 SGDLS, CDR2 YYNGEE. CDR3 length equals 13 residues. Trimming took 3 bases from V and 3 from J; bases not matched to a gene: 2. Here the CDR3 DNA reads TGTGCCAGCAGCGAAGGGACAGACTATGGCTACACCTTC. Translation: CASSEGTDYGYTF.

CDR3 protein: CASSTDRVGRETQYF. CDR3 nucleotides: TGTGCCAGCAGCACAGACAGGGTTGGTCGGGAGACCCAGTACTTC. This chain connects TRBV2 to TRBJ2-5, with TRBD1 matching 7 bases. V lost 6 bases and J lost 5; bases outside the gene matches: 12. The V gene's germline CDR1 is SNHLY and CDR2 FYNNEI. The CDR3 contains 15 residues.

J is TRBJ1-6 and V is TRBV2; D gene uncertain. Germline V gene sequence: CDR1 SNHLY, CDR2 FYNNEI. Trimming shortened V by 0 bases and J by 5 bases, and 5 bases separated the two germline ends. CDR3 length: 14 amino acids. CDR3 sequence: CASSEARNNSPLHF. The CDR3 DNA follows: TGTGCCAGCAGTGAAGCGCGTAATAATTCACCCCTCCACTTT.

The chain employs TRBV5-1 and TRBJ1-5, with TRBD1 matching 7 bases. The CDR3 runs 14 residues. Trimming cost V 3 bases and J 7 bases; bases outside gene matches: 7. Germline V gene data show CDR1 as SGHRS and CDR2 as YFSETQ. CDR3 protein: CASSSGQEGQPQHF. CDR3 nucleotide sequence: TGCGCCAGCAGCTCAGGACAGGAGGGGCAGCCCCAGCATTTT.

This chain connects TRBV5-6 to TRBJ1-3; no clear D gene. Germline V lookup: CDR1 SGHDT, CDR2 YYEEEE. The CDR3 length is 13 residues. Trimming took off 2 bases at V and 0 bases at J, with 3 bases between the two ends. The CDR3 DNA reads TGTGCCAGCAGCTTCTTCTCTGGAAACACCATATATTTT. Encoded protein: CASSFFSGNTIYF.

This clone was observed a single time. The CDR3 here is CASRPAGRSNTGELFF. Here the CDR3 DNA reads TGTGCCAGCAGACCGGCGGGCAGGTCGAACACCGGGGAGCTGTTTTTT. The rearrangement uses TRBV5-5 and TRBJ2-2, with a possible D match to TRBD2 (5 bases). Between the trimmed V and J ends, which lost 5 bases and 0 bases, there was a span of 14 bases. There are 16 residues in the CDR3. Germline V lookup: CDR1 SGHKS, CDR2 YYEKEE (reference sequence).

This chain connects TRBV24-1 to TRBJ2-1; D might be TRBD2 (6 bases). This CDR3 contains 16 residues. CDR1 and CDR2 from the germline V gene are KGHDR and SFDVKD. The V and J ends lost 5 bases and 4 bases respectively, with 17 bases between them. The CDR3 region is CATSAPIPTSYNEQFF. CDR3 sequence (DNA): TGTGCCACCAGTGCCCCGATACCGACTAGTTACAATGAGCAGTTCTTC.

This clone was detected only a few times. The chain uses TRBV6-5 and TRBJ2-7; D is possibly TRBD2 (6 bases). Between the trimmed V and J ends, which lost 6 bases and 0 bases, there was a span of 15 bases. Germline CDR1 and CDR2: MNHEY and SVGAGI. The CDR3 extends over 15 amino acids. In nucleotides, the CDR3 is TGTGCCAGCAGCCGACTAGGCGAGAGCTCCTACGAGCAGTACTTC. Residues: CASSRLGESSYEQYF.

V gene TRBV3-1 (or the pseudogene TRBV3-2) combines with J gene TRBJ1-1; perhaps TRBD1 as D (5 bases). CDR3 length equals 12 residues. V gave up 4 bases and J gave up 4 bases, with 7 bases separating them. Germline assignment: CDR1 LGHDT and CDR2 YNNKEL (reference sequence). The CDR3 DNA reads as TGTGCCAGCAGCCTAAGGGGCACTGAAGCTTTCTTT. Its translation: CASSLRGTEAFF.

The rearrangement joins TRBV23-1 to TRBJ2-7, with D unresolved. TRBV23-1 is an open reading frame, and its role is uncertain. The V gene lost 1 base and the J gene lost 6 bases, with 16 bases spanning the gap. The CDR3 is 15 amino acids. The CDR3: CASSQLFTRYCEQYF. The CDR3 nucleotides are TGCGCCAGCAGTCAATTATTCACCAGGTACTGCGAGCAGTACTTC.

The CDR3 coding sequence is TGTGCCAGCAGCTTCGGGGGGAGTCGGGATACGCAGTATTTT. Its protein is CASSFGGSRDTQYF. The rearrangement joins TRBV7-9 to TRBJ2-3, with 7 bases aligning to TRBD2. Germline values: CDR1 SEHNR, CDR2 FQNEAQ (reference sequence). V gave up 3 bases and J gave up 6 bases; unmatched junction bases: 6. The CDR3 runs to 14 residues.